These T cell receptor beta chains were read from a single sample in a study of blood T cell repertoires in COVID-19. Here immunoSEQ multiplex PCR was the method, and the copy in TCRdb shows in-frame clones only, minus some. The data show about 200,000 clones, around 86% seen once. The sequenced material came from peripheral blood. These receptors all stem from a man aged 55 to 70 who had recovered from COVID-19. The conserved cysteine and the conserved F or W are not part of the CDR3 here.

v_gene	j_gene	CDR3aa
TRBV6-5	TRBJ1-5	ASSPLNQPQH
TRBV5-6	TRBJ1-3	ASSLKLGLSGNTIY
TRBV2	TRBJ1-1	ASSEKGAAEAF
TRBV5-1	TRBJ2-7	ASSGTSGDYEQY
TRBV11-2	TRBJ2-1	ASSVGGEGNEQF
TRBV19	TRBJ2-7	ASSRETVIPYEQY
TRBV6-5	TRBJ1-2	ASSWGRGYYGYT
TRBV5-1	TRBJ2-5	ASSLIPSQETQY
TRBV6-6	TRBJ2-1	ASTPGLGEQF
TRBV6-6	TRBJ1-2	ASRADYGYT
TRBV4-2	TRBJ1-5	ASSQDRQPYQPQH
TRBV9	TRBJ2-1	ASSVRDRLNEQF
TRBV28	TRBJ1-1	ASSLLSGYLNTEAF
TRBV5-4	TRBJ2-1	ASSSQGSYNEQF